This TCR beta chain is from a study of T-cell reconstitution after alpha-beta-depleted transplantation in children. This clonotype came up a few times. The library targeted TCRbeta and was prepared with unique molecular identifiers. One entry per CDR3 protein, called by TCRdb with MiXCR from the PCR reads. Altogether hundreds of thousands of distinct CDR3 sequences are present, around 16% being singletons, with the ten largest covering approximately 1%. Sequenced material: PBMCs from the stem cell graft donor, taken from the stem cell graft. The clonotype originates from a human donor who donated a stem cell graft to a child with acute myeloid leukemia.

CDR3 region: CASSLSGAQSYGYTF. DNA of the CDR3: TGTGCCAGCAGCTTAAGCGGGGCACAATCATATGGCTACACCTTC. This chain connects TRBV7-2 to TRBJ1-2, with D possibly TRBD1 on 5 matching bases. This CDR3 contains 15 residues. Trimming left V 2 bases short and J 5 bases short, with 15 bases between. CDR1 SGHTA and CDR2 FQGNSA come from the germline V gene.